The sequence of this T cell receptor (beta chain) was determined in a study of blood T cell repertoires in COVID-19 (dated by TCRdb to 2019 to 2021). At the level of the whole study: The collaborator samples originated in the United States, Italy and Spain and spanned the acute and convalescent phases of COVID-19. HLA class I and class II types, where available, came from metadata supplied by the sample provider rather than from assay-based typing. The sample metadata nearly always contained a de-identified subject ID, COVID-19 status, age in years and sex. The dataset comprised deeply sampled blood TCRbeta repertoires from subjects exposed to, actively infected with, or recovered from COVID-19. The repertoires were released in a freely available public database meant as a resource for research on the immune response to SARS-CoV-2. The samples were drawn from the first 160 participants of the ongoing ImmuneRACE study and from more than 1,000 subjects provided by 6 global collaborators. The material from the prospective study consisted of cDNA or gDNA derived from T cells, B-cell-depleted T cells, or PBMCs.

TCRbeta CDR3 regions were amplified from genomic DNA by means of the immunoSEQ Assay, a bias-controlled multiplex PCR. The original pipeline was this. Within the assay, amplification of reference gene primers was used to estimate how many nucleated cells each sample contained. Sequence reads were collapsed and filtered to measure the absolute abundance of every unique TCRbeta CDR3 rearrangement. Productive Simpson clonality was computed per sample as the square root of Simpson's diversity index over productive rearrangements. The immuneACCESS repertoire file appears here via TCRdb, limited to in-frame rearrangements. These files lack a portion of the clones; in checked studies, under half of the deficit traces to unresolved V genes, and the cause of the others is not known. D and trimming come from the DNA, and the V and J calls and clone size come from that table. Here the sample has approximately 40,000 clones; 90% occur a single time. The top ten hold more than 4% of the sample.

What the authors observed across the whole study: The amount of clinical and demographic metadata varied by source and participant and was provided uncurated.

For this clone: What this receptor recognizes is not known. Base quality data are lacking; no much larger clone is found one base away.

Ends trimmed: V by 3 bases, J by 4 bases; bases unmatched to a gene: 14. CDR1 and CDR2, per the germline V gene, are MGHRA and YSYEKL. From the cysteine up to the phenylalanine, the CDR3 has a length of 17 residues. Here the CDR3 DNA is all that survives: 51 bases in frame from base 1. Each collaborating institution followed its own protocols to collect whole blood in K2EDTA tubes. For TCRbeta analysis, collaborator samples were shipped as frozen whole blood, as isolated PBMCs, or as DNA extracted from either sample type. The rearranged segments are TRBV4-1 and TRBJ2-5, and TRBD2 matches 7 of the central bases. This receptor was identified in a human donor in a cohort sampled during active COVID-19. The sample comprised peripheral blood. The CDR3 region has the sequence CASSQTPPGEGLETQYF. The DNA is TGCGCCAGCAGCCAGACGCCCCCGGGGGAGGGCTTAGAGACCCAGTACTTC.